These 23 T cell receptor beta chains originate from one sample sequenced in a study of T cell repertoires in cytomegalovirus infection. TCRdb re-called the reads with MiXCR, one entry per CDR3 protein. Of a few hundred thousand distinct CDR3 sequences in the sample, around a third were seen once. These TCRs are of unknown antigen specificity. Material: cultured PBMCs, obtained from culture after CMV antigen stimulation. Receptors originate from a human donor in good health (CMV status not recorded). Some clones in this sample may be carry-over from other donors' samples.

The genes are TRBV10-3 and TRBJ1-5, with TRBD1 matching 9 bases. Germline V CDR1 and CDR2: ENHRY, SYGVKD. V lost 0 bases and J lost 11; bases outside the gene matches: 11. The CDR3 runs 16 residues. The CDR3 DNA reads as TGTGCCATCAGTGAGTCTGGACAGGGGTTTCGAGGGTCCCAGCATTTT. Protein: CAISESGQGFRGSQHF.

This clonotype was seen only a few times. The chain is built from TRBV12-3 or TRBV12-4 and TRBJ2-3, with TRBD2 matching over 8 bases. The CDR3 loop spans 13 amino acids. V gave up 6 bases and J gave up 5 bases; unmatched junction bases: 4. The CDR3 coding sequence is TGTGCCAGCAGGGGAGCGGGAGAAGATACGCAGTATTTT. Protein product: CASRGAGEDTQYF.

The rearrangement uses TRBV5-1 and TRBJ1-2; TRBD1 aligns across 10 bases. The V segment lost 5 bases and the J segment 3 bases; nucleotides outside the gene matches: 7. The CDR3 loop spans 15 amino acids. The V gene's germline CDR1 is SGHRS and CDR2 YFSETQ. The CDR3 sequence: CASRDDRGLHYGYTF. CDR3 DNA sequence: TGCGCCAGCAGGGACGACAGGGGGCTGCACTATGGCTACACCTTC.

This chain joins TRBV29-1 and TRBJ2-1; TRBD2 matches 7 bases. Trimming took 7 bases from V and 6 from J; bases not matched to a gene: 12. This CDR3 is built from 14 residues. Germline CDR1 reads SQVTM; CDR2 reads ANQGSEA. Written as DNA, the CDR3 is TGCAGCGGCAGACGACTAGCCCGCTTCAATGAGCAGTTCTTC. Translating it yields CSGRRLARFNEQFF.

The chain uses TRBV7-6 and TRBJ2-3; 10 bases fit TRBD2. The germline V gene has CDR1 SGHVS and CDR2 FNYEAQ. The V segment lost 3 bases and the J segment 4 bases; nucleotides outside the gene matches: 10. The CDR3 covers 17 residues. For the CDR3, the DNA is TGTGCCAGCAGCTTGCCGCAGCGGGAGGGGGGCGCAGATACGCAGTATTTT. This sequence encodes CASSLPQREGGADTQYF.

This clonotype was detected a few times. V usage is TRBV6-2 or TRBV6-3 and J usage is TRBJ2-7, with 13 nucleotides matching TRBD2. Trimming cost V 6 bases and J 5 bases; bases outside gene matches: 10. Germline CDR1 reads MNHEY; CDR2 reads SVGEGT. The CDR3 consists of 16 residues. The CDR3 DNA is TGTGCCAGCAGACGGACTAGCGGGAGCCGGGGAAACGAGCAGTACTTC. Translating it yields CASRRTSGSRGNEQYF.

CDR3 region: CATNREGDSYGYTF. DNA of the CDR3: TGTGCCACGAATCGGGAGGGGGATTCCTATGGCTACACCTTC. This chain joins TRBV19 and TRBJ1-2; a weak D match, TRBD1 (6 bases). The CDR3 sequence is 14 residues long. Germline CDR1 and CDR2: LNHDA and SQIVND (reference sequence). V was pared by 10 bases and J by 4 bases, with 19 bases between.

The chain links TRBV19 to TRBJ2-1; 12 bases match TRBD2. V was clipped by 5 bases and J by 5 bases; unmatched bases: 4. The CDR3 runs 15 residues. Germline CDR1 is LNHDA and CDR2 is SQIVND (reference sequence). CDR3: CASSGRTSGDNEQFF. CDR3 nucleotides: TGTGCCAGTAGTGGGCGGACTAGCGGGGACAATGAGCAGTTCTTC.

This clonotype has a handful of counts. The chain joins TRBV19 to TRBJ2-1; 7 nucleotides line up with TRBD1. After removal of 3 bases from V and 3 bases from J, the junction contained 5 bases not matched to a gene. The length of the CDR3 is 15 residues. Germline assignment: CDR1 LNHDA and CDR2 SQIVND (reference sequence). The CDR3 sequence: CASSIEAGGYNEQFF. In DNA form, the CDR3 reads TGTGCCAGTAGTATTGAAGCAGGGGGCTACAATGAGCAGTTCTTC.

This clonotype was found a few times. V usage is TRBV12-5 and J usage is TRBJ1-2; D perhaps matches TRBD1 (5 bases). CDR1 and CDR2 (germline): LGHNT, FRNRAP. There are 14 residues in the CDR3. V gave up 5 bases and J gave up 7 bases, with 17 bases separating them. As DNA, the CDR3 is TGTGCTAGTGGTGGGGGGGGGAATAGGAGTGGCTACACCTTC. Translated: CASGGGGNRSGYTF.

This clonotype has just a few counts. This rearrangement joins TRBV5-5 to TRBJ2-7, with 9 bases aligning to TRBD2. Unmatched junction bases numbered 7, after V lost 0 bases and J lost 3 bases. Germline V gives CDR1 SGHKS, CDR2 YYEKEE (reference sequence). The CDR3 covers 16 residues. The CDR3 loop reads CASSLALAGVNYEQYV. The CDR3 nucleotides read TGTGCCAGCAGCTTGGCCTTAGCGGGAGTTAACTACGAGCAGTACGTC.

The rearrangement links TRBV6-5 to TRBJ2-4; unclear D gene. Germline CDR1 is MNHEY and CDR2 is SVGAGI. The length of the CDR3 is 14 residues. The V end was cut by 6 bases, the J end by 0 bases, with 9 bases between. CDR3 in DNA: TGTGCCAGCAGGTCCAACTTAGCCAAAAACATTCAGTACTTC. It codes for CASRSNLAKNIQYF.

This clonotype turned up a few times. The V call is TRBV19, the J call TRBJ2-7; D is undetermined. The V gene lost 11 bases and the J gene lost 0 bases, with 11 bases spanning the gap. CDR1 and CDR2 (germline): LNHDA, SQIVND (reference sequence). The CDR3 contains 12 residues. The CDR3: CAVDVRSYEQYV. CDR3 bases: TGTGCCGTAGACGTTCGCTCCTACGAGCAGTACGTC.

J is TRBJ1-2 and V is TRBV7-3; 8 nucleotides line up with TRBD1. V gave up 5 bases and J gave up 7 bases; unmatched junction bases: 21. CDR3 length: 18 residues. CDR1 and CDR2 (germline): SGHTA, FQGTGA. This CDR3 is CASSPHPAGTGTLSGYTF. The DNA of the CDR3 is TGTGCCAGCAGCCCTCACCCCGCCGGGACAGGAACCCTATCTGGCTACACCTTC.

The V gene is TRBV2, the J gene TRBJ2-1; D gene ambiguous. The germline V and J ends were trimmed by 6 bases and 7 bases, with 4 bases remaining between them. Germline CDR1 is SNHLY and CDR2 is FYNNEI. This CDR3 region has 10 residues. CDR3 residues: CASRVNEQFF. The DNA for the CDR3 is TGTGCCAGCAGGGTGAATGAGCAGTTCTTC. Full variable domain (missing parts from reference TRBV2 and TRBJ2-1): EPEVTQTPSHQVTQMGQEVILRCVPISNHLYFYWYRQILGQKVEFLVSFYNNEISEKSEIFDDQFSVERPDGSNFTLKIRSTKLEDSAMYFCASRVNEQFFGPGTRLTVL.

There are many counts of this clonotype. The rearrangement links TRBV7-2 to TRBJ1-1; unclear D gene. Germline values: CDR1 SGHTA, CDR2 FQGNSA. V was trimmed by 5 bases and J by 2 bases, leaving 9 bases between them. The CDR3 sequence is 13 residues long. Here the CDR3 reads CASSETTNTEAFF. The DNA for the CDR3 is TGTGCCAGCAGCGAAACGACAAACACTGAAGCTTTCTTT.

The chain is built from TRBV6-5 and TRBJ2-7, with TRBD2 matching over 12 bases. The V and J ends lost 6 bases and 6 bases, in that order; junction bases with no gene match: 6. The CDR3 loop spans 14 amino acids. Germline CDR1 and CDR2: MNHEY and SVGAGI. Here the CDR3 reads CASRTSGRGGEQYV. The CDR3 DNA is TGTGCCAGCAGGACTAGCGGGAGAGGGGGCGAGCAGTACGTC.

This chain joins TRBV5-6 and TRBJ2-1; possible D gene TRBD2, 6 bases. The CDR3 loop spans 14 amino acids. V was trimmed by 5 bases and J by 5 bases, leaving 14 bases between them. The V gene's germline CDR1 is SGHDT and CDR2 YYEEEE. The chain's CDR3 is CASRWGVRDNEQFF. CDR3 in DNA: TGTGCCAGCAGGTGGGGGGTCCGGGACAATGAGCAGTTCTTC.

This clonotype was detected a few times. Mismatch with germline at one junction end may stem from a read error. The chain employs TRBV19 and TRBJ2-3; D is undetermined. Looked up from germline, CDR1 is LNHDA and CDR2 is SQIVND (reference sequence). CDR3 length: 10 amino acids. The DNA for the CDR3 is TGTGCCAGTAGCAGAGATACGCAGTATTTT. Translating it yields CASSRDTQYF.

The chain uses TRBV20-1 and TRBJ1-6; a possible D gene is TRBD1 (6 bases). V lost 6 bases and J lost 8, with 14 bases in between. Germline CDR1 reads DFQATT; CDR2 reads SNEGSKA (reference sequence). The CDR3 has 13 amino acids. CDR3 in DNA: TGCAGTGCCCCGGGACAAGGGGATTCACCCCTCCACTTT. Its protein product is CSAPGQGDSPLHF.

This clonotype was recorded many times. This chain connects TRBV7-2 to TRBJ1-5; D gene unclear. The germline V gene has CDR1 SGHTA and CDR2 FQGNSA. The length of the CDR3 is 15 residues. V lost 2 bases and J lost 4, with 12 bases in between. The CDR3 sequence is CASSLLGLRNQPQHF. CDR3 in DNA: TGTGCCAGCAGCTTACTTGGTTTACGAAATCAGCCCCAGCATTTT.

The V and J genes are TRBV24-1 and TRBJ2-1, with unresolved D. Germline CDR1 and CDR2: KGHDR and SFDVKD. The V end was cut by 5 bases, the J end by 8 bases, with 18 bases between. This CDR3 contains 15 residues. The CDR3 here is CATSARGRPDYEQFF. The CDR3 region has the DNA TGTGCCACCAGTGCCCGAGGACGCCCGGATTATGAGCAGTTCTTC.

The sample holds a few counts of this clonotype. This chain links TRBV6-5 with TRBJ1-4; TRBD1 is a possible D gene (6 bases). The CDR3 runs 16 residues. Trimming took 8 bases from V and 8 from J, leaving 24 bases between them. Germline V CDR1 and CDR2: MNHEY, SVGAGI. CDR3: CASGRTGTIPDEKLFF. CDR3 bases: TGTGCCAGCGGGCGTACAGGGACGATCCCCGACGAAAAACTGTTTTTT.